This T cell receptor (beta chain) came from a study of blood T cell repertoires in COVID-19 (dated by TCRdb to 2018 to 2020). Turning to the overall study: Samples from collaborators originated in the United States, Italy and Spain and spanned both the acute and convalescent phases of COVID-19. The material from the prospective study consisted of cDNA or gDNA derived from T cells, B-cell-depleted T cells, or PBMCs. Subjects who had been exposed to COVID-19, were actively infected with it, or had recovered from it provided the deeply sampled blood TCRbeta repertoires that made up the dataset. A freely available public database, intended as a resource for researchers studying the immune response to SARS-CoV-2, is where the repertoires were released. Samples came from the ongoing ImmuneRACE study (first 160 participants) plus 1,254 subjects from 6 global collaborators. The sample metadata nearly always contained a de-identified subject ID, COVID-19 status, age in years and sex. HLA class I and class II types, where available, came from metadata supplied by the sample provider rather than from assay-based typing. Paper-wide results and their limitations: How much clinical and demographic metadata was included differed by source and by participant, and the metadata was provided uncurated.

TCRbeta CDR3 regions were amplified from genomic DNA using the immunoSEQ Assay, a bias-controlled multiplex PCR. From the authors' description of their analysis: Nucleated cell counts per sample were estimated from amplification of reference gene primers within the assay. To quantify the absolute abundance of each unique TCRbeta CDR3 rearrangement, sequence reads were collapsed and filtered. For each sample, productive Simpson clonality was calculated as the square root of Simpson's diversity index over productive rearrangements. Drawn from immuneACCESS, this table holds only the in-frame rearrangements with V and J called that TCRdb kept. Clones are partly lost; checked studies trace under half to an unresolved V gene and leave the rest unexplained. V, J and clone size are those of that table, while D and trimming were read from the DNA. Across this sample there are roughly 82,000 clones, with over 70% seen only once. About a sixth of the sample rests with the top ten.

For this clone: Its antigen is still unknown. Base qualities are not at hand, and no much larger clone is one base apart.

Whole blood was collected in K2EDTA tubes by collaborating institutions according to the institutions' own protocols. Collaborator samples were shipped for TCRbeta analysis as frozen whole blood, isolated PBMCs, or DNA extracted from either sample type. Taken from cysteine to phenylalanine, the CDR3 has 14 residues. The sequence is cut down to CDR3 DNA, 42 bases in frame from base 1. Trimming costs V 4 bases and J 6 bases, and their ends lie 16 bases apart. Based on the germline V gene, the CDR1 and CDR2 sequences are SGHDT and YYEEEE. Rearrangement joined TRBV5-6 to TRBJ1-2, and TRBD1 may be the D gene, going by 6 matching bases. The clonotype comes from a woman aged 55 to 70 with acute or convalescent COVID-19. Sequenced: peripheral blood. CDR3 sequence: CASSVRTALHGYTF. DNA sequence: TGTGCCAGCAGCGTAAGGACAGCTCTACATGGCTACACCTTC.